What follows are 18 T cell receptor beta chains derived from one specimen sequenced in a study of blood T cell repertoires in COVID-19. Profiling relied on immunoSEQ multiplex PCR, and the TCRdb table lists in-frame clones only, not all of them. The profile shows 100,000 to 150,000 clones, more than 65% of them singletons. The specimen sequenced was peripheral blood. The receptors stem from a woman aged 70 to 79 with acute or convalescent COVID-19.

The chain couples TRBV28 to TRBJ2-4; the D gene is possibly TRBD2 (5 bases). The CDR3 length is 12 residues. CDR1 and CDR2 (germline): MDHEN, SYDVKM. The germline V and J ends were trimmed by 7 bases and 11 bases, with 15 bases remaining between them. In nucleotides, the CDR3 is TGTGCCAGCAACCCCTCAGGAGGTTTTCAGTACTTC. Its protein is CASNPSGGFQYF.

This clone was found once. The V call is TRBV21-1, the J call TRBJ1-5; the table's D call, TRBD1, was not checked against the DNA. TRBV21-1 is annotated as a pseudogene. The CDR3 is 14 amino acids. CDR3 region: CASIPQGGNQPQHF. Here the CDR3 DNA reads TGTGCCAGCATTCCACAGGGGGGCAATCAGCCCCAGCATTTT.

The chain links TRBV5-4 to TRBJ2-6, with D perhaps matching TRBD1 (6 bases). The V gene's germline CDR1 is SGHNT and CDR2 YYREEE (reference sequence). The V and J ends lost 3 bases and 2 bases respectively, with 12 bases between them. This CDR3 has 16 amino acids. CDR3 coding DNA: TGTGCCAGCAGCTCTCCCCAGGGGACTGGGGCCAACGTCCTGACTTTC. Translated, it gives CASSSPQGTGANVLTF.

The V call is TRBV30, the J call TRBJ1-2; a weak D match, TRBD1 (6 bases). The CDR3 is 14 residues long. V dropped 0 bases and J dropped 3 bases, with 11 bases sitting between them. Germline assignment: CDR1 GTSNPN and CDR2 SVGIG (reference sequence). The CDR3 sequence: CAWSVQQGYYGYTF. The CDR3 coding sequence is TGTGCCTGGAGTGTACAACAGGGCTACTATGGCTACACCTTC.

The CDR3, as DNA: TGCGCCAGCAGCAAGGACAGGGCTAATTCACCCCTCCACTTT. It is translated as CASSKDRANSPLHF. V usage is TRBV5-1 and J usage is TRBJ1-6, with 8 bases lining up with TRBD1. Germline V gives CDR1 SGHRS, CDR2 YFSETQ. V lost 4 bases, J lost 6 bases, and 3 bases stayed unmatched. The CDR3 is 14 residues long.

To note about this clone: The same CDR3 is also encoded by other DNA sequences in this sample. The chain uses TRBV7-2 and TRBJ1-1; D is undetermined. Germline lookup yields CDR1 SGHTA and CDR2 FQGNSA. The CDR3 is made up of 13 amino acids. V was shortened by 2 bases and J by 5 bases, with 9 bases between the two germline ends. The CDR3 DNA sequence: TGTGCCAGCAGCTTAACCCCCCGGACTGAAGCTTTCTTT. The encoded protein is CASSLTPRTEAFF.

This chain connects TRBV6-6 to TRBJ2-3; a weak D match, TRBD1 (6 bases). The V end lost 6 bases, the J end lost 1 base, and 14 bases lay between the germline ends. CDR1 is MNHNY, CDR2 SVGAGI, per germline (reference sequence). The CDR3 is made up of 15 amino acids. CDR3 amino acids: CASRPREGGTDTQYF. Here the CDR3 DNA reads TGTGCCAGCAGACCCCGAGAGGGGGGCACAGATACGCAGTATTTT.

This clone occurred a few times. The chain joins TRBV15 to TRBJ2-7; no firm D call. The CDR3 runs 15 residues. Germline CDR1 and CDR2: LNHNV and YYDKDF (reference sequence). The ends were cut back, 5 bases at V and 0 bases at J, with 14 bases in the middle. The CDR3 DNA sequence: TGTGCCACCAGCGCCGAAACAGAGAGCTCCTACGAGCAGTACTTC. Amino acid sequence: CATSAETESSYEQYF.

The V call is TRBV27, the J call TRBJ1-2, with 8 positions matching TRBD1. This CDR3 contains 15 residues. J lost 4 bases, V lost 5 bases, and 9 bases had no gene match. CDR1 is MNHEY, CDR2 SMNVEV, per germline (reference sequence). The CDR3 DNA is TGTGCCAGCAGTCAATCAGGACAGGGCCCCTATGGCTACACCTTC. Protein sequence: CASSQSGQGPYGYTF.

The chain joins TRBV3-1 (or the pseudogene TRBV3-2) to TRBJ2-5; D not resolved. The CDR3 is made up of 14 amino acids. V was clipped by 9 bases and J by 2 bases, with 16 bases between them. The V gene's germline CDR1 is LGHDT and CDR2 YNNKEL (reference sequence). The CDR3 reads CASSFLVTQETQYF. In DNA, the CDR3 is TGTGCCAGTTCCTTCTTAGTCACGCAAGAGACCCAGTACTTC.

The chain is built from TRBV6-5 and TRBJ2-1; 9 nucleotides align to TRBD2. Germline assignment: CDR1 MNHEY and CDR2 SVGAGI. The CDR3 is made up of 14 amino acids. V gave up 9 bases and J gave up 9 bases; unmatched junction bases: 12. CDR3 region: CASSGGGWVVEQFF. CDR3 nucleotides: TGTGCCAGTAGCGGGGGAGGGTGGGTCGTTGAGCAGTTCTTC.

A remark on this clone: Other DNA sequences in this specimen translate into the identical CDR3. This chain links TRBV12-5 with TRBJ1-1; D may be TRBD1 (5 bases). The ends were cut back, 11 bases at V and 0 bases at J, with 13 bases in the middle. Looked up from germline, CDR1 is LGHNT and CDR2 is FRNRAP. The CDR3 sequence is 13 residues long. The CDR3 DNA reads as TGTGCTGGGGCCAGGCTCTTGAACACTGAAGCTTTCTTT. Encoded protein: CAGARLLNTEAFF.

The chain links TRBV2 to TRBJ2-3; 9 bases are a match to TRBD2. CDR3 length: 15 residues. Germline CDR1 reads SNHLY; CDR2 reads FYNNEI. Trimming removed 5 bases from V and 0 bases from J; junction bases left unmatched: 3. In DNA form, the CDR3 reads TGTGCCAGCAGTCTAGCGGGACGAAGCACAGATACGCAGTATTTT. Amino acids: CASSLAGRSTDTQYF.

CDR3 loop: CASGTGNQPQHF. CDR3 nucleotides: TGTGCCAGCGGGACAGGGAATCAGCCCCAGCATTTT. The rearrangement links TRBV2 to TRBJ1-5; 9 nucleotides match TRBD1. The V segment lost 8 bases and the J segment 4 bases; nucleotides outside the gene matches: 0. The CDR3 runs 12 residues. CDR1 is SNHLY and CDR2 is FYNNEI in the germline V gene.

The genes are TRBV2 and TRBJ2-3; weak D call: TRBD1 (5 bases). The germline V and J ends were trimmed by 3 bases and 6 bases, with 10 bases remaining between them. CDR1 is SNHLY and CDR2 is FYNNEI in the germline V gene. The CDR3 consists of 13 residues. The CDR3 reads CASSDQGVDTQYF. As DNA, the CDR3 is TGTGCCAGCAGTGATCAGGGCGTGGATACGCAGTATTTT.

The chain links TRBV28 to TRBJ1-1; TRBD1 matches at 8 bases. After removal of 1 base from V and 5 bases from J, the junction contained 9 bases not matched to a gene. This CDR3 has 16 residues. The germline V gene has CDR1 MDHEN and CDR2 SYDVKM. The CDR3 sequence: CASSLYSGGDGTEAFF. The CDR3 region has the DNA TGTGCCAGCAGTTTATATTCAGGGGGCGACGGGACTGAAGCTTTCTTT. Based on the CDR3 plus reference TRBV28 and TRBJ1-1, the full variable domain is DVKVTQSSRYLVKRTGEKVFLECVQDMDHENMFWYRQDPGLGLRLIYFSYDVKMKEKGDIPEGYSVSREKKERFSLILESASTNQTSMYLCASSLYSGGDGTEAFFGQGTRLTVV.

The chain combines TRBV5-1 with TRBJ2-3; 8 nucleotides agree with TRBD1. The CDR3 totals 15 residues. Per the germline V gene, CDR1 is SGHRS and CDR2 is YFSETQ. The V segment lost 0 bases and the J segment 4 bases; nucleotides outside the gene matches: 4. The DNA for the CDR3 is TGCGCCAGCAGCTTGGGCAGGGGGCTTTCAGATACGCAGTATTTT. It specifies CASSLGRGLSDTQYF. The whole variable domain, remainder taken from reference TRBV5-1 and TRBJ2-3, is KAGVTQTPRYLIKTRGQQVTLSCSPISGHRSVSWYQQTPGQGLQFLFEYFSETQRNKGNFPGRFSGRQFSNSRSEMNVSTLELGDSALYLCASSLGRGLSDTQYFGPGTRLTVL.

This clone was observed a single time. The genes are TRBV6-5 and TRBJ1-5; TRBD1 agrees at 9 bases. Germline lookup yields CDR1 MNHEY and CDR2 SVGAGI. V was clipped by 5 bases and J by 5 bases; unmatched bases: 7. This CDR3 has 15 residues. The CDR3 here is CASSPGTGPYQPQHF. The CDR3 DNA sequence: TGTGCCAGCAGTCCCGGGACAGGGCCCTATCAGCCCCAGCATTTT.